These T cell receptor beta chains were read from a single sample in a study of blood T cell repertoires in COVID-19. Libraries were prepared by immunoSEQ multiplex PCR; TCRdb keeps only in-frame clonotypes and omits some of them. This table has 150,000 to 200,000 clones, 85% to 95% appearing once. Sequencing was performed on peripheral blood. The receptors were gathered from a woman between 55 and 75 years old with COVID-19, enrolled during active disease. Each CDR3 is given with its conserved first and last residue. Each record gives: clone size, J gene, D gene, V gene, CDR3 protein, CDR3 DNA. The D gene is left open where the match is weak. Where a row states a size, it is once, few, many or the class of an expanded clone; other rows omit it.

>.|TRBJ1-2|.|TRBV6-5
CASSFRLVLGNYGYTF
TGTGCCAGCAGTTTCCGGTTGGTCCTCGGTAACTATGGCTACACCTTC
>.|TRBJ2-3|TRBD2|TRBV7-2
CASSRGLAGGRGTDTQYF
TGTGCCAGCAGTCGTGGGCTAGCGGGGGGGCGGGGCACAGATACGCAGTATTTT
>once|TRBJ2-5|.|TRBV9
CASSVSIGGSAQYF
TGTGCCAGCAGCGTATCGATCGGCGGGTCGGCCCAGTACTTC
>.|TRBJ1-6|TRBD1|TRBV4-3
CASSQGRDRVNSPLHF
TGCGCCAGCAGCCAAGGTCGGGACAGGGTCAATTCACCCCTCCACTTT
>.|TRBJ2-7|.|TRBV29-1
CSVEWGQYEQYF
TGCAGCGTTGAATGGGGGCAATACGAGCAGTACTTC
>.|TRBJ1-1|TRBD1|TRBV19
CASSTGTGWGNTEAFF
TGTGCCAGTAGTACCGGGACAGGGTGGGGAAACACTGAAGCTTTCTTT
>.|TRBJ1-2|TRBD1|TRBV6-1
CASSERTGPRGYTF
TGTGCCAGCAGTGAAAGGACAGGTCCACGTGGCTACACCTTC
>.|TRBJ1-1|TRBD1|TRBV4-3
CASSQGQGARTEAFF
TGCGCCAGCAGCCAAGGACAGGGGGCGAGGACTGAAGCTTTCTTT
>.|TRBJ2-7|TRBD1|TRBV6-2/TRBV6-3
CASSYLLVDRNYEQYF
TGTGCCAGCAGTTACTTACTCGTGGACAGGAACTACGAGCAGTACTTC
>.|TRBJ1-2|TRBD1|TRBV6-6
CASSYRTGGGNYGYTF
TGTGCCAGCAGTTACCGGACAGGGGGCGGCAACTATGGCTACACCTTC
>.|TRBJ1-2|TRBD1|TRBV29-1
CSVHNPRDRGRWGYTF
TGCAGCGTCCACAACCCCCGGGACAGGGGGCGATGGGGCTACACCTTC
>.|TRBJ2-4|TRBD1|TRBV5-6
CASSFDRVQYF
TGTGCCAGCAGCTTTGACAGGGTTCAGTACTTC
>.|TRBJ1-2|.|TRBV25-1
CASSELKAGGYTF
TGTGCCAGCAGTGAATTGAAAGCGGGAGGCTACACCTTC
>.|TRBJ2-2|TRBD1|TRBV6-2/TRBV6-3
CASSLLQGAATGELFF
TGTGCCAGCAGCCTACTACAGGGGGCGGCCACCGGGGAGCTGTTTTTT
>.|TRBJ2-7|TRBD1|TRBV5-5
CASSHQGAGEQYF
TGTGCCAGCAGCCATCAGGGGGCGGGTGAGCAGTACTTC
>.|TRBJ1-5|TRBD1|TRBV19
CASRRQGEGQPQHF
TGTGCCAGTCGGCGGCAGGGGGAAGGGCAGCCCCAGCATTTT
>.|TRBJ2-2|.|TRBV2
CASSLQTTGELFF
TGTGCCAGCAGTCTACAGACCACCGGGGAGCTGTTTTTT
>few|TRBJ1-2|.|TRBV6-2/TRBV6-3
CASSYSTAYGYTF
TGTGCCAGCAGTTACTCGACAGCCTATGGCTACACCTTC
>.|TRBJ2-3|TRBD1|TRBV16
CASSRDRLETDTQYF
TGTGCCAGCAGCCGGGACAGGTTGGAGACAGATACGCAGTATTTT
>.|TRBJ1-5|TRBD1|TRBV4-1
CASSQAVRTGNSNQPQHF
TGCGCCAGCAGCCAAGCCGTAAGGACAGGAAATAGCAATCAGCCCCAGCATTTT
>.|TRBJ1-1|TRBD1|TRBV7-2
CASSLADLGQVNTEAFF
TGTGCCAGCAGCTTAGCCGACTTGGGACAGGTGAACACTGAAGCTTTCTTT
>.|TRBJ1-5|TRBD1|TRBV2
CASSEASNRGRQPQHF
TGTGCCAGCAGTGAAGCGTCTAACAGGGGACGTCAGCCCCAGCATTTT
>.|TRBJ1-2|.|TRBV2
CASRQGETNYGYTF
TGTGCCAGCAGACAGGGAGAGACTAACTATGGCTACACCTTC
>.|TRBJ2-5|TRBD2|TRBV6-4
CASSVRSGGAGETQYF
TGTGCCAGCAGTGTAAGAAGCGGGGGGGCCGGAGAGACCCAGTACTTC
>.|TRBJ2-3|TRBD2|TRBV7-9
CASSRLAGGRDTQYF
TGTGCCAGCAGCCGCCTAGCGGGGGGTAGAGATACGCAGTATTTT
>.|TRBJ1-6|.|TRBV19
CASREGGFFSPLHF
TGTGCCAGTAGGGAGGGGGGGTTCTTCTCGCCCCTCCACTTT
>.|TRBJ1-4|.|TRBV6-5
CASSPGSGGEKLFF
TGTGCCAGCAGCCCGGGATCCGGGGGGGAAAAACTGTTTTTT
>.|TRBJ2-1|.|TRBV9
CASSAGSSYNEQFF
TGTGCCAGCAGCGCGGGTAGCTCCTACAATGAGCAGTTCTTC
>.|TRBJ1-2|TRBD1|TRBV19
CATTPGQGVYGYTF
TGTGCCACCACCCCTGGACAGGGGGTCTATGGCTACACCTTC
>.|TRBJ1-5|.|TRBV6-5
CASRATGYSNQPQHF
TGTGCCAGCAGGGCGACAGGTTATAGCAATCAGCCCCAGCATTTT
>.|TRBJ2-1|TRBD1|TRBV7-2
CASSHPTGWGYNEQFF
TGTGCCAGCAGCCATCCGACAGGGTGGGGCTACAATGAGCAGTTCTTC
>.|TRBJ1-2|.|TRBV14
CASSPLSGGGYTF
TGTGCCAGCAGCCCCCTATCCGGAGGCGGCTACACCTTC
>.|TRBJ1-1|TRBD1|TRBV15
CATSRETGGGGAFF
TGTGCCACCAGCAGAGAGACAGGGGGCGGAGGAGCTTTCTTT
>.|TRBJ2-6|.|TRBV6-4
CASSDSGDGANVLTF
TGTGCCAGCAGTGACTCAGGGGATGGGGCCAACGTCCTGACTTTC
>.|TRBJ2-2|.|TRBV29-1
CSVGGQGELFF
TGCAGCGTTGGGGGGCAGGGGGAGCTGTTTTTT
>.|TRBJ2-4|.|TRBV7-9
CASSHLGPSDRAKNIQYF
TGTGCCAGCAGCCATCTCGGGCCGTCGGACAGAGCCAAAAACATTCAGTACTTC
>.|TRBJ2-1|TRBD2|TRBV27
CASSWLAGGPHNEQFF
TGTGCCAGCAGTTGGCTAGCGGGGGGCCCCCACAATGAGCAGTTCTTC
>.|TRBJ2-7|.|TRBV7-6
CASSLEGGREQYF
TGTGCCAGCAGCTTAGAAGGAGGGCGCGAGCAGTACTTC
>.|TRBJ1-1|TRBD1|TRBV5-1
CASSLGGGEGTEAFF
TGCGCCAGCAGCTTGGGAGGGGGCGAAGGCACTGAAGCTTTCTTT
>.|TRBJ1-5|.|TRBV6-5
CASRITGSDQPQHF
TGTGCCAGCAGAATAACTGGTTCGGATCAGCCCCAGCATTTT
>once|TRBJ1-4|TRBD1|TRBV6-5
CASSSTGDGEKLFF
TGTGCCAGCAGTTCGACAGGGGACGGTGAAAAACTGTTTTTT
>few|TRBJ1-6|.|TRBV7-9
CASSLESSPYSPLHF
TGTGCCAGCAGCTTAGAGTCTAGCCCATATTCACCCCTCCACTTT
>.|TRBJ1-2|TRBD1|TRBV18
CASSLKDRGQGYTF
TGTGCCAGCTCACTCAAGGACAGGGGGCAAGGCTACACCTTC
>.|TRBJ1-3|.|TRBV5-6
CASSSDSSGNTIYF
TGTGCCAGCAGCTCCGACAGCTCTGGAAACACCATATATTTT
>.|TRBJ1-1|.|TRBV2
CASREQVNTEAFF
TGTGCCAGCAGAGAACAGGTGAACACTGAAGCTTTCTTT
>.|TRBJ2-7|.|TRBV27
CASSPRLTNYEQYF
TGTGCCAGCAGTCCCAGACTGACGAACTACGAGCAGTACTTC
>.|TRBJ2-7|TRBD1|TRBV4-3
CASSQETGPWYEQYF
TGCGCCAGCAGCCAAGAGACAGGGCCATGGTACGAGCAGTACTTC
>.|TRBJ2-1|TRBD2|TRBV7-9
CASSLLGGGAYNEQFF
TGTGCCAGCAGCTTATTAGGCGGGGGGGCCTACAATGAGCAGTTCTTC
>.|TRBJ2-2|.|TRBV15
CATSRDPPGHVGELFF
TGTGCCACCAGCAGAGATCCTCCAGGGCATGTCGGGGAGCTGTTTTTT
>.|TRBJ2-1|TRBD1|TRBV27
CASRRTGQGAFEQFF
TGTGCCAGCAGGCGGACAGGTCAAGGGGCATTTGAGCAGTTCTTC
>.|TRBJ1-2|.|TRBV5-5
CASSSGQSNYGYTF
TGTGCCAGCAGCTCCGGACAGTCTAACTATGGCTACACCTTC
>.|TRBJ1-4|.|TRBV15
CATSRDRVDEKLFF
TGTGCCACCAGCAGAGACAGGGTAGATGAAAAACTGTTTTTT
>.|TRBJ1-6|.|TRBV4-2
CASSQDLTGHNSPLHF
TGTGCCAGCAGCCAGGACTTAACAGGGCATAATTCACCCCTCCACTTT
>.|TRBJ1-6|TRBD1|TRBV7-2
CASSRRRQGPAGSSPLHF
TGTGCCAGCAGCCGCAGACGACAGGGTCCCGCCGGGTCTTCACCCCTCCACTTT